A selection of T cell receptor beta chains follows, all from one sample in a study of post-analysis software for immune sequencing data. A single record per CDR3 protein comes from TCRdb applying MiXCR to the PCR reads. The sample contains fewer than 900,000 distinct CDR3 sequences, around 42% of which appear only once. Sequenced material: blood. The receptors originated from a girl between 5 and 17 years old with multiple sclerosis. CDR3s include the opening cysteine and the closing phenylalanine or tryptophan. The order of the fields is clone size, D gene, V gene, J gene, CDR3 DNA, CDR3 protein. A D gene is named only where the DNA matches it firmly. Some rows have no size entry. The others give once, few or many, or a class for an expanded clone.

.	.	TRBV29-1	TRBJ1-2	TGCAGCGCCTCCTGGGCTAACTATGGCTACACCTTC	CSASWANYGYTF
.	TRBD2	TRBV7-8	TRBJ2-7	TGTGCCAGCAGCGTTAGCGGGAGGGACTCTGGGTTTTACTACGAGCAGTACTTC	CASSVSGRDSGFYYEQYF
.	TRBD1	TRBV10-3	TRBJ2-5	TGTGCCGCCGGGACAGCTCAAGAGACCCAGTACTTC	CAAGTAQETQYF
few	.	TRBV20-1	TRBJ2-5	TGCAGCCGAGCGAAGGGGGAGACCCAGTACTTC	CSRAKGETQYF
few	.	TRBV12-3/TRBV12-4	TRBJ1-5	TGTGCCAGCAGTTTAGACAGGGCGGCCCATAGCAATCAGCCCCAGCATTTT	CASSLDRAAHSNQPQHF
.	.	TRBV4-3	TRBJ2-5	TGCGCCAGCAGCAAAAGTCGACCCGGGACGGACCAAGAGACCCAGTACTTC	CASSKSRPGTDQETQYF
.	.	TRBV29-1	TRBJ1-2	TGCAGCGTTGATGAAGAAGTAGGGGGGGATGGCTACACCTTC	CSVDEEVGGDGYTF
few	TRBD1	TRBV6-5	TRBJ1-4	TGTGCCAGCGCTACGGGACAGGCGATTAATGAAAAACTGTTTTTT	CASATGQAINEKLFF
.	.	TRBV4-3	TRBJ2-5	TGCGCCAGCAGCCAAGAAGAAGCATTAGGAGAGACCCAGTACTTC	CASSQEEALGETQYF
.	TRBD2	TRBV2	TRBJ2-5	TGTACCAGCGGTGTCGGCCCAGCGGGAGGACAAGAGACCCAGTACTTC	CTSGVGPAGGQETQYF
.	.	TRBV12-3/TRBV12-4	TRBJ2-7	TGTGCCAGCAGTTATCTTTCGGGGGAGTCCTACGAGCAGTACTTC	CASSYLSGESYEQYF
.	TRBD2	TRBV20-1	TRBJ2-1	TGCAGTGCTAAATGGTGGGCTAGCGGAAACAATGAGCAGTTCTTC	CSAKWWASGNNEQFF
.	.	TRBV19	TRBJ2-5	TGTGCCAGTAGTATGGGCCGGAAGGGAGAGACCCAGTACTTC	CASSMGRKGETQYF
.	TRBD2	TRBV20-1	TRBJ2-1	TGCAGTGCTAGGGGAGGGGAGGGGATGTTGCAGTTCTTC	CSARGGEGMLQFF
few	.	TRBV5-1	TRBJ2-1	TGCGCCAGCAGCGCGACTACGAGCTCCTACAATGAGCAGTTCTTC	CASSATTSSYNEQFF
.	.	TRBV7-6	TRBJ1-2	TGTGCCAGCAGCCAGGGAAGGCCCGGGTATGGCAACACCTTC	CASSQGRPGYGNTF
few	.	TRBV12-3/TRBV12-4	TRBJ2-7	TGTGCCAGCAGTTCATCTGCGACAGGAATCTACGAGCAGTACTTC	CASSSSATGIYEQYF
.	.	TRBV7-9	TRBJ1-5	TGTGCCACGGGTCCCAATCAGCCCCAGCATTTT	CATGPNQPQHF
once	TRBD1	TRBV5-5	TRBJ2-5	TGTGCCAGCATCGACCTTTCGACAGGGTTGGTGACCCAGTACTTC	CASIDLSTGLVTQYF
few	.	TRBV24-1	TRBJ2-5	TGTGCCACCAGTGATCCGGGTAGGGAGACCCAGTACTTC	CATSDPGRETQYF
few	TRBD2	TRBV7-2	TRBJ2-5	TGTGCCAGCAGCTTAAATAGCGGGGGTAAAGAGACCCAGTACTTC	CASSLNSGGKETQYF
.	TRBD1	TRBV20-1	TRBJ1-1	TGCAGTGCTAGAGATCGACAGGGGTTCACTGAAGCTTTCTTT	CSARDRQGFTEAFF
few	.	TRBV2	TRBJ1-1	TGTGCCAGCAGCGGGACCGGGACCGCCTCTAAAGCTTTCTTT	CASSGTGTASKAFF
.	TRBD2	TRBV7-2	TRBJ2-5	TGTGCCAGCCAGTACGAGGGGGGGGCCTTAGCGGGGCAAGAGACCCAGTACTTC	CASQYEGGALAGQETQYF
few	TRBD2	TRBV20-1	TRBJ2-7	TGCAGTGCTACTGACCCGACTAGCGGTCCCTACGAGCAGTACTTC	CSATDPTSGPYEQYF
.	.	TRBV29-1	TRBJ1-2	TGCAGCGCAAGCTTACCAGGGAACAACTATGGCTACACCTTC	CSASLPGNNYGYTF
.	.	TRBV19	TRBJ1-4	TGTGCCATCGGGACGGCAACTAATGAAAAACTGTTTTTT	CAIGTATNEKLFF